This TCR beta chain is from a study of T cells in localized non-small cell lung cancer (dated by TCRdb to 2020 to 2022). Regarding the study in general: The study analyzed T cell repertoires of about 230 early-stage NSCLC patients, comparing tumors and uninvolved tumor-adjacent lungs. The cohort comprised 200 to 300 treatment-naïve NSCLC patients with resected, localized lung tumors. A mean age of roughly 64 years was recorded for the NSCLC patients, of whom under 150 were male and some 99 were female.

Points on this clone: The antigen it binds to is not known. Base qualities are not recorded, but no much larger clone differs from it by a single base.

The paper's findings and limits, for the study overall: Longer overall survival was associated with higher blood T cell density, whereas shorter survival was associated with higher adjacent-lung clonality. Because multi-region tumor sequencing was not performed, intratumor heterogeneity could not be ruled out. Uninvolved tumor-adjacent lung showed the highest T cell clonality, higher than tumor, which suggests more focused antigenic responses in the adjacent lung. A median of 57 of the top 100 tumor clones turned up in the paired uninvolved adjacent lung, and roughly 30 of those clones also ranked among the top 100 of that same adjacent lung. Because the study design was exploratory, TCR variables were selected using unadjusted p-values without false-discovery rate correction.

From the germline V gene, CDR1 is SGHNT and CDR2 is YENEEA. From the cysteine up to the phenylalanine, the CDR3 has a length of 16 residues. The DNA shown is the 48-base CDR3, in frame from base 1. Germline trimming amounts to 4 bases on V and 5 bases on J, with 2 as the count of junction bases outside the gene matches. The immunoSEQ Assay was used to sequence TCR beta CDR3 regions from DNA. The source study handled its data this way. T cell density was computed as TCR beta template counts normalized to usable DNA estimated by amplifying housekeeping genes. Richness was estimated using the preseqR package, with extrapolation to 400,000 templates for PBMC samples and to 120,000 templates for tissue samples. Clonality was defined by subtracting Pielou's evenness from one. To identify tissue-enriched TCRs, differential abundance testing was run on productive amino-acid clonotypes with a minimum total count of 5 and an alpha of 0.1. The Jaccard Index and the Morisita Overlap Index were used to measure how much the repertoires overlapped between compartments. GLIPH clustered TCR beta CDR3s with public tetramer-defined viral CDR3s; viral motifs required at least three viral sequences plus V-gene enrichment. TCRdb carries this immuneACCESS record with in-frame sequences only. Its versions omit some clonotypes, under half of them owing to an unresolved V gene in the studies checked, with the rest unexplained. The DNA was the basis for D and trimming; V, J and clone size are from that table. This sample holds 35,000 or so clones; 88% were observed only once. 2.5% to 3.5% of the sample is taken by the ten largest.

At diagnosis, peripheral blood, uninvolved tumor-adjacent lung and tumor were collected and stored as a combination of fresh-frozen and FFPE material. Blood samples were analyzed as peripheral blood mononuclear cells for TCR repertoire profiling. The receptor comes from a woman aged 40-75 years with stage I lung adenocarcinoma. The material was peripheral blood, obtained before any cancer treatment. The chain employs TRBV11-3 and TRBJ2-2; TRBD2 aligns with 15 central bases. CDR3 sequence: CASSSGLAGGTGELFF. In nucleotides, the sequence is TGTGCCAGCAGCTCGGGACTAGCGGGAGGTACCGGGGAGCTGTTTTTT.